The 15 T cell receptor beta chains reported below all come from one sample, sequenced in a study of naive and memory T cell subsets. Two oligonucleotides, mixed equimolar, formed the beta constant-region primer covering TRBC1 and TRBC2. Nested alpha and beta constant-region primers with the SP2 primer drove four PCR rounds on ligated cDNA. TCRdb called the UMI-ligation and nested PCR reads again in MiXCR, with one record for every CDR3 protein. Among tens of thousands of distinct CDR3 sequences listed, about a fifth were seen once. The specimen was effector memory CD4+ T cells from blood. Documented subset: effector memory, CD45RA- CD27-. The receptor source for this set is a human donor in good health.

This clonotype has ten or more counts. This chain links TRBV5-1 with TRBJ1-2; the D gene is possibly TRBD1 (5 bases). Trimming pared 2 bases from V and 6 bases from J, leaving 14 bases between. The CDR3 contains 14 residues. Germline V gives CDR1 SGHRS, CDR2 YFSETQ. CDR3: CASSFTGDSDGYTF. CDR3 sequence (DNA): TGCGCCAGCAGCTTTACAGGCGATTCTGATGGCTACACCTTC.

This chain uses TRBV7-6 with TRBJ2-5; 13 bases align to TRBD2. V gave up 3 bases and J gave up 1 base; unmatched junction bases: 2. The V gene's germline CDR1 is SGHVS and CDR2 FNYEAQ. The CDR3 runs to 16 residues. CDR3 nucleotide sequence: TGTGCCAGCAGCTTGGGACTAGCGGGACGCCAAGAGACCCAGTACTTC. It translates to CASSLGLAGRQETQYF.

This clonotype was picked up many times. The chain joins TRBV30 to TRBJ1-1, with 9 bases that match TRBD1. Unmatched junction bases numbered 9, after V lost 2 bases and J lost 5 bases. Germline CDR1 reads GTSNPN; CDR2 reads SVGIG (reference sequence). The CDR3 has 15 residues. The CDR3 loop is CAWSNRGTGKTEAFF. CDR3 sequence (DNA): TGTGCCTGGAGTAATCGTGGGACAGGGAAAACTGAAGCTTTCTTT.

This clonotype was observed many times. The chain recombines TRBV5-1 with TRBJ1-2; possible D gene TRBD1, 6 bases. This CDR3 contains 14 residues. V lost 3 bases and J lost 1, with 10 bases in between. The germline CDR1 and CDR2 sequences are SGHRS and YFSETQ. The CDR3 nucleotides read TGCGCCAGCAGCTCGGACAGAAGTAACTATGGCTACACCTTC. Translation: CASSSDRSNYGYTF.

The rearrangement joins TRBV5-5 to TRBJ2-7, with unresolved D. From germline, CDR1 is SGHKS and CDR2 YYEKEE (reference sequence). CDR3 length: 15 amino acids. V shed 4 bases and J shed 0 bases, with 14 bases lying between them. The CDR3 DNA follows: TGTGCCAGCAGCCGAAACCCCAAGAGCTCCTACGAGCAGTACTTC. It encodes CASSRNPKSSYEQYF.

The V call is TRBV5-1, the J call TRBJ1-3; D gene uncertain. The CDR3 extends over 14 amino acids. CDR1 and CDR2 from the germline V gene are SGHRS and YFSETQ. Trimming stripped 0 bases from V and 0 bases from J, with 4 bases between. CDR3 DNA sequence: TGCGCCAGCAGCTTGGGACTCTCTGGAAACACCATATATTTT. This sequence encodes CASSLGLSGNTIYF. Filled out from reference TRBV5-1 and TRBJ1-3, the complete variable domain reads KAGVTQTPRYLIKTRGQQVTLSCSPISGHRSVSWYQQTPGQGLQFLFEYFSETQRNKGNFPGRFSGRQFSNSRSEMNVSTLELGDSALYLCASSLGLSGNTIYFGEGSWLTVV.

In DNA, the CDR3 is TGTGCCAGCAGTTCCGATCGACTAGCGGGATACGAGCAGTACTTC. This gives the protein CASSSDRLAGYEQYF. The rearrangement joins TRBV28 to TRBJ2-7; 11 nucleotides agree with TRBD2. V lost 4 bases, J lost 4 bases, and 6 bases stayed unmatched. The CDR3 is 15 amino acids. CDR1 and CDR2 (germline): MDHEN, SYDVKM.

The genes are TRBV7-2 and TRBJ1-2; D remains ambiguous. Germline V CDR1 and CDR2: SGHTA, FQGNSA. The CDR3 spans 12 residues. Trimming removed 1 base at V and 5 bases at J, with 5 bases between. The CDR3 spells CASSLDWYGYTF. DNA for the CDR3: TGTGCCAGCAGCTTAGATTGGTATGGCTACACCTTC.

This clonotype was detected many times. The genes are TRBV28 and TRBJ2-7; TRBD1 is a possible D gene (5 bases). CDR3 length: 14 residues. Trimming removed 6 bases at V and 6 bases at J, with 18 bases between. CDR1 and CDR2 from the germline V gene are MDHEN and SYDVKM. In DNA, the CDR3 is TGTGCCAGCAGAGGGGCCCCGTTTAGTTCCGAGCAGTACTTC. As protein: CASRGAPFSSEQYF. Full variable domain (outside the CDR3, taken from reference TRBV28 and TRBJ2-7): DVKVTQSSRYLVKRTGEKVFLECVQDMDHENMFWYRQDPGLGLRLIYFSYDVKMKEKGDIPEGYSVSREKKERFSLILESASTNQTSMYLCASRGAPFSSEQYFGPGTRLTVT.

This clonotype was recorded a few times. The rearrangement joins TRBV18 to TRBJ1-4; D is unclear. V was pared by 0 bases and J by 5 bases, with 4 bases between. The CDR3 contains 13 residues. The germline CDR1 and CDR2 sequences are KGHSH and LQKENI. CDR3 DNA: TGTGCCAGCTCACCACCGGGGAATGAAAAACTGTTTTTT. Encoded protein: CASSPPGNEKLFF.

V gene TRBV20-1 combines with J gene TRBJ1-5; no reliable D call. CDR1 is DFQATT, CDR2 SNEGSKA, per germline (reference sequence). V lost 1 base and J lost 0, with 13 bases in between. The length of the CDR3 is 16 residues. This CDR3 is CSARGGYGNSNQPQHF. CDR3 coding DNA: TGCAGTGCTAGAGGAGGGTACGGGAATAGCAATCAGCCCCAGCATTTT.

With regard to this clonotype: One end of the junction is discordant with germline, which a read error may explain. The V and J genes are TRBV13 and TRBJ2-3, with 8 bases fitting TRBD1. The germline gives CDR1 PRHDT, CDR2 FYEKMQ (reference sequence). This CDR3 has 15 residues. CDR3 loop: CTSSLGQVSTDTQYF. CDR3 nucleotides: TGTACCAGCAGCTTGGGACAGGTTAGCACAGATACGCAGTATTTT.

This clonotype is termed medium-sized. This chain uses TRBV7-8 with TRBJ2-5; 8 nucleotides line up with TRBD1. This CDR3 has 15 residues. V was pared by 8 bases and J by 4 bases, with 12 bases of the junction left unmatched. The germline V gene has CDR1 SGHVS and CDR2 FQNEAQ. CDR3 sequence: CASFTLGQGRETQYF. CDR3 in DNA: TGTGCCAGCTTTACACTAGGACAGGGACGAGAGACCCAGTACTTC.

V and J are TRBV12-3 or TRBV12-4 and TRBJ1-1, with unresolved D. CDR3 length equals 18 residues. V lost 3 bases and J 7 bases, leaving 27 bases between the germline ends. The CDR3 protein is CASSFTPWTRDGVDEAFF. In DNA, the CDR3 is TGTGCCAGCAGTTTTACCCCCTGGACGAGGGATGGTGTCGATGAAGCTTTCTTT.

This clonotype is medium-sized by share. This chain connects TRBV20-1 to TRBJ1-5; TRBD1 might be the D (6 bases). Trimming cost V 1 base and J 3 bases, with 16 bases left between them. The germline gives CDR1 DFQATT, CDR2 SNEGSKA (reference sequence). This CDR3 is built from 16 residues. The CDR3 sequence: CSARAGTRGYNQPQHF. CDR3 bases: TGCAGTGCTAGAGCGGGGACCAGGGGCTACAATCAGCCCCAGCATTTT.